Following are 20 T cell receptor beta chains from one sample sequenced in a study of cytomegalovirus exposure and HLA in healthy donors. The PCR had 60 Vbeta and 13 Jbeta primers. TCRdb's copy holds only in-frame clones and misses some; the assay was immunoSEQ multiplex PCR. The profile shows fewer than 130,000 clones, approximately 83% of them singletons. The sequenced material came from PBMCs. All receptors derive from a man aged 40-50 years in good health and CMV-seronegative.

V usage is TRBV6-1 and J usage is TRBJ2-5, with TRBD2 matching 7 bases. Germline V gene lookup returns CDR1 MNHNS and CDR2 SASEGT. The CDR3 spans 12 residues. J gave up 4 bases and V 8 bases, and 4 bases lay outside the gene matches. CDR3 in amino acids: CASLWGGETQYF. The CDR3 DNA reads as TGTGCCAGCCTTTGGGGGGGAGAGACCCAGTACTTC.

The rearrangement uses TRBV29-1 and TRBJ1-1; no clear D gene. V was shortened by 6 bases and J by 0 bases, with 20 bases between the two germline ends. Germline loops: CDR1 SQVTM, CDR2 ANQGSEA. The CDR3 is made up of 16 amino acids. This CDR3 is CSVPPGGQTMNTEAFF. The CDR3 nucleotides read TGCAGCGTCCCACCGGGTGGGCAGACTATGAACACTGAAGCTTTCTTT.

J is TRBJ1-1 and V is TRBV7-9, with 7 bases that match TRBD1. The CDR3 is 15 amino acids. Germline assignment: CDR1 SEHNR and CDR2 FQNEAQ (reference sequence). V lost 4 bases and J lost 1; bases outside the gene matches: 6. The CDR3 DNA follows: TGTGCCAGCAGCTCCGGACAGGCGACGAACACTGAAGCTTTCTTT. This translates into CASSSGQATNTEAFF.

The chain has TRBV27 and TRBJ2-2; TRBD2 might be the D (5 bases). Per germline, CDR1 MNHEY and CDR2 SMNVEV (reference sequence). This CDR3 has 16 residues. V lost 4 bases to trimming and J lost 4 bases, with 16 bases between them. The CDR3 nucleotides read TGTGCCAGCAGTTCCTACCTAGCCTCGATCACCGGGGAGCTGTTTTTT. It specifies CASSSYLASITGELFF.

CDR3 residues: CASRRGGSEQYF. The CDR3 DNA sequence: TGTGCCAGCAGGCGAGGGGGCAGCGAGCAGTACTTC. The chain carries TRBV6-5 and TRBJ2-7, with 7 bases lining up with TRBD1. After removal of 6 bases from V and 6 bases from J, the junction contained 5 bases not matched to a gene. The CDR3 runs 12 residues. Germline V gives CDR1 MNHEY, CDR2 SVGAGI.

DNA of the CDR3: TGTGCCAGCAGCACGGGACTAGCGGGTACTTACGAGCAGTACTTC. It encodes CASSTGLAGTYEQYF. J is TRBJ2-7 and V is TRBV11-2; 12 bases line up with TRBD2. From germline, CDR1 is SGHAT and CDR2 FQNNGV. The CDR3 totals 15 residues. V was pared by 5 bases and J by 4 bases, with 6 bases of the junction left unmatched.

The chain links TRBV2 to TRBJ2-5, with 7 bases identical to TRBD2. From germline, CDR1 is SNHLY and CDR2 FYNNEI. The CDR3 runs 12 residues. The CDR3 DNA sequence: TGTGCTTCTCGCTCTAGCGGAGGCACCCAGTACTTC. This sequence encodes CASRSSGGTQYF.

The J gene is TRBJ1-5, the V gene TRBV10-3; D not resolved. Trimming took 0 bases from V and 9 from J, leaving 9 bases between them. The CDR3 has 13 amino acids. The germline CDR1 and CDR2 sequences are ENHRY and SYGVKD. The CDR3 nucleotides are TGTGCCATCAGTGAGTCGGAGGGAAGGCCCCAGCATTTT. This encodes CAISESEGRPQHF.

This clone was detected only a few times. CDR3 loop: CATVEGADTQYF. The DNA for the CDR3 is TGTGCCACGGTCGAGGGGGCAGATACGCAGTATTTT. The rearrangement uses TRBV6-1 and TRBJ2-3; D may be TRBD1 (6 bases). Germline CDR1 and CDR2: MNHNS and SASEGT. V lost 10 bases and J lost 4, with 12 bases in between. The CDR3 extends over 12 amino acids.

The chain joins TRBV30 to TRBJ2-3, with 7 bases lining up with TRBD2. V shed 1 base, J shed 4 bases, and the junction held 8 bases outside the gene matches. Germline assignment: CDR1 GTSNPN and CDR2 SVGIG (reference sequence). CDR3 size: 15 residues. The CDR3 reads CAWSGKAGIADTQYF. The CDR3 DNA is TGTGCCTGGAGTGGGAAAGCGGGGATCGCAGATACGCAGTATTTT. Full variable domain (missing parts from reference TRBV30 and TRBJ2-3): SQTIHQWPATLVQPVGSPLSLECTVEGTSNPNLYWYRQAAGRGLQLLFYSVGIGQISSEVPQNLSASRPQDRQFILSSKKLLLSDSGFYLCAWSGKAGIADTQYFGPGTRLTVL.

The table lists this clone with a count of one. The V and J genes are TRBV5-1 and TRBJ2-5, with TRBD1 matching over 8 bases. The CDR3 spans 15 residues. Germline CDR1 and CDR2: SGHRS and YFSETQ. The ends lost 5 bases at V and 0 bases at J; junction bases unmatched: 6. The DNA of the CDR3 is TGCGCCAGCAGTGTCGGACAGGGTAACCAAGAGACCCAGTACTTC. Protein: CASSVGQGNQETQYF. Using reference TRBV5-1 and TRBJ2-5 for the parts outside the CDR3, the full variable domain is KAGVTQTPRYLIKTRGQQVTLSCSPISGHRSVSWYQQTPGQGLQFLFEYFSETQRNKGNFPGRFSGRQFSNSRSEMNVSTLELGDSALYLCASSVGQGNQETQYFGPGTRLLVL.

The genes are TRBV10-3 and TRBJ1-3; a possible D gene is TRBD1 (6 bases). Germline V CDR1 and CDR2: ENHRY, SYGVKD. The CDR3 runs 14 residues. V was clipped by 6 bases and J by 3 bases, with 12 bases between them. The CDR3 DNA is TGTGCCATCAGCAACCGGGACATTGGAAACACCATATATTTT. Translated, it gives CAISNRDIGNTIYF.

This clone is a singleton in its sample. The rearrangement joins TRBV30 to TRBJ1-1; 9 nucleotides agree with TRBD1. The CDR3 contains 15 residues. With 0 bases clipped from V and 4 bases from J, the junction kept 6 bases outside the gene matches. From germline, CDR1 is GTSNPN and CDR2 SVGIG (reference sequence). This CDR3 is CAWSVPQGAGTEAFF. Written as DNA, the CDR3 is TGTGCCTGGAGTGTCCCACAGGGGGCGGGCACTGAAGCTTTCTTT.

The V call is TRBV28, the J call TRBJ1-1; no reliable D call. The CDR3 runs to 13 residues. V lost 5 bases and J lost 13, with 20 bases in between. Looked up from germline, CDR1 is MDHEN and CDR2 is SYDVKM. CDR3 in amino acids: CASSRRTGSGGFF. In nucleotides, the CDR3 is TGTGCCAGCAGTCGGAGGACTGGGTCTGGCGGTTTCTTT. The entire variable domain, with the rest obtained from reference TRBV28 and TRBJ1-1, is as follows: DVKVTQSSRYLVKRTGEKVFLECVQDMDHENMFWYRQDPGLGLRLIYFSYDVKMKEKGDIPEGYSVSREKKERFSLILESASTNQTSMYLCASSRRTGSGGFFGQGTRLTVV.

CDR3 sequence reads: CASSQGQGDTEAFF. The CDR3 DNA follows: TGCGCCAGCAGTCAAGGACAGGGGGACACTGAAGCTTTCTTT. The rearrangement joins TRBV5-1 to TRBJ1-1; TRBD1 matches 10 bases. CDR3 size: 14 residues. V was pared by 5 bases and J by 3 bases, with 4 bases of the junction left unmatched. Germline V gene lookup returns CDR1 SGHRS and CDR2 YFSETQ. The variable domain in full, with the rest retrieved from reference TRBV5-1 and TRBJ1-1, is KAGVTQTPRYLIKTRGQQVTLSCSPISGHRSVSWYQQTPGQGLQFLFEYFSETQRNKGNFPGRFSGRQFSNSRSEMNVSTLELGDSALYLCASSQGQGDTEAFFGQGTRLTVV.

The V call is TRBV7-9, the J call TRBJ2-1, with D perhaps TRBD1 (6 bases). The CDR3 runs to 13 residues. Deletions cut 7 bases from V and 4 bases from J, with 11 bases between. Germline lookup yields CDR1 SEHNR and CDR2 FQNEAQ (reference sequence). Here the CDR3 reads CASMPGAYNEQFF. CDR3 bases: TGTGCCAGCATGCCAGGGGCTTACAATGAGCAGTTCTTC.

The J gene is TRBJ1-4, the V gene TRBV10-2, with 7 positions matching TRBD1. Germline V CDR1 and CDR2: WSHSY, SAAADI. CDR3 length equals 15 residues. J gave up 3 bases and V 6 bases, and 7 bases lay outside the gene matches. The DNA for the CDR3 is TGCGCCAGCAGGACAGGGCCTTCAGCTAATGAAAAACTGTTTTTT. This translates into CASRTGPSANEKLFF.

The DNA for the CDR3 is TGCGCCAGCAGCTTGGTCGGCGGGGGGTACGACGAGCAGTACTTC. Its protein is CASSLVGGGYDEQYF. The chain employs TRBV5-1 and TRBJ2-5; 8 bases map to TRBD2. The end of the DNA is better explained by TRBJ2-7, so the J call may be wrong. This CDR3 region has 15 residues. The germline gives CDR1 SGHRS, CDR2 YFSETQ.

CDR3 sequence (DNA): TGTGCCAGCTCCACTTACGGGGATCCGCCCCAGCATTTT. Amino acids: CASSTYGDPPQHF. The chain links TRBV18 to TRBJ1-5, with D unresolved. Germline V lookup: CDR1 KGHSH, CDR2 LQKENI. This CDR3 is 13 amino acids long. V lost 6 bases, J lost 9 bases, and 15 bases lay in between.

This chain joins TRBV27 and TRBJ1-1; D uncertain. The CDR3 consists of 14 residues. V was cut by 2 bases and J by 5 bases, with 12 bases left in between. Germline V CDR1 and CDR2: MNHEY, SMNVEV (reference sequence). The CDR3 nucleotides are TGTGCCAGCAGTTTAGAGCGGGGATTGACTGAAGCTTTCTTT. It specifies CASSLERGLTEAFF.